These 19 T cell receptor beta chains were sequenced from one sample in a study of OX40 agonist ivuxolimab in advanced cancers. Clones were read by immunoSEQ multiplex PCR, and TCRdb kept only the in-frame ones, dropping some. In the table there are fewer than 25,000 clones, 65% to 70% of which are singletons. The sequencing used CD4+ or CD8+ T cells sorted from blood, collected in a trial of the OX40 agonist ivuxolimab. Receptors were obtained from an adult with an advanced solid tumor such as melanoma, head and neck, liver or kidney cancer.

The chain is built from TRBV28 and TRBJ1-4, with D unclear. Germline V gene lookup returns CDR1 MDHEN and CDR2 SYDVKM. Trimming took 4 bases from V and 3 from J, leaving 12 bases between them. The CDR3 extends over 15 amino acids. This CDR3 reads CASSSISWANEKLFF. The CDR3 DNA is TGTGCCAGCAGTTCCATATCCTGGGCTAATGAAAAACTGTTTTTT.

V usage is TRBV5-6 and J usage is TRBJ2-7; 9 bases match TRBD1. V trimming: 3 bases; J trimming: 6 bases; junction bases outside the gene matches: 7. The length of the CDR3 is 14 residues. Germline V gene sequence: CDR1 SGHDT, CDR2 YYEEEE. CDR3 DNA sequence: TGTGCCAGCAGCTCCGGGACAGGGCACACCGAGCAGTACTTC. Translation gives CASSSGTGHTEQYF.

V usage is TRBV19 and J usage is TRBJ1-5, with D tentatively TRBD1 (5 bases). Germline V CDR1 and CDR2: LNHDA, SQIVND (reference sequence). The CDR3 is made up of 19 amino acids. The V gene lost 3 bases and the J gene lost 0 bases, with 21 bases spanning the gap. The CDR3 bases are TGTGCCAGTAGTATGGGCAGGGAGGGACTGATTTATAGCAATCAGCCCCAGCATTTT. It yields the protein CASSMGREGLIYSNQPQHF.

This clone was seen only a few times. CDR3 amino acids: CASSYSGPFYEQYF. The CDR3 DNA sequence: TGTGCCAGCAGTTATTCCGGACCTTTTTACGAGCAGTACTTC. The V call is TRBV6-5, the J call TRBJ2-7; no reliable D call. The CDR3 has 14 residues. The germline V gene has CDR1 MNHEY and CDR2 SVGAGI. The V end lost 3 bases, the J end lost 4 bases, and 13 bases lay between the germline ends.

The rearrangement uses TRBV27 and TRBJ1-2, with no clear D. This CDR3 has 13 residues. Germline V gene sequence: CDR1 MNHEY, CDR2 SMNVEV (reference sequence). V gave up 2 bases and J gave up 4 bases, with 8 bases separating them. CDR3 amino acids: CASSLVEGYGYTF. The CDR3, as DNA: TGTGCCAGCAGTTTAGTGGAGGGCTATGGCTACACCTTC.

J is TRBJ2-2 and V is TRBV25-1; 7 bases fit TRBD1. After removal of 4 bases from V and 2 bases from J, the junction contained 7 bases not matched to a gene. CDR1 MGHDK and CDR2 SYGVNS come from the germline V gene. The CDR3 has 16 amino acids. The CDR3 DNA sequence: TGTGCCAGCAGTGGCCGGGACAGATATAACACCGGGGAGCTGTTTTTT. Translating it yields CASSGRDRYNTGELFF.

This clone appeared a single time. The chain links TRBV7-8 to TRBJ2-7, with D uncertain. CDR1 and CDR2 (germline): SGHVS, FQNEAQ. This CDR3 has 12 amino acids. V lost 4 bases and J lost 7, with 11 bases in between. The CDR3 loop reads CASSSGPKEQYF. The DNA of the CDR3 is TGTGCCAGCAGCTCTGGACCTAAGGAGCAGTACTTC.

Sample share makes this clone medium-sized (0.01 to 0.1%). V usage is TRBV2 and J usage is TRBJ2-2; possibly TRBD1 for D (6 bases). V was cut by 1 base and J by 2 bases, with 17 bases left in between. The V gene's germline CDR1 is SNHLY and CDR2 FYNNEI. This CDR3 contains 18 residues. CDR3 amino acids: CASSEGQVNLHNTGELFF. Here the CDR3 DNA reads TGTGCCAGCAGTGAAGGACAGGTAAACCTTCACAACACCGGGGAGCTGTTTTTT.

The gene calls are TRBV6-6 and TRBJ1-2; D call uncertain. Germline CDR1 is MNHNY and CDR2 is SVGAGI (reference sequence). V lost 2 bases and J lost 3, with 10 bases in between. The CDR3 totals 14 residues. The CDR3 is CASSYGELDYGYTF. The DNA for the CDR3 is TGTGCCAGCAGTTACGGGGAGCTGGACTATGGCTACACCTTC.

This sequence joins TRBV28 and TRBJ2-3, with TRBD2 matching over 13 bases. Per the germline V gene, CDR1 is MDHEN and CDR2 is SYDVKM. This CDR3 comprises 16 residues. With V trimmed by 3 bases and J by 5 bases, 5 bases remained unmatched. This CDR3 is CASSFPLAGGVDTQYF. The DNA of the CDR3 is TGTGCCAGCAGTTTCCCACTAGCGGGAGGGGTAGATACGCAGTATTTT.

This clone was recorded only once. Different DNA sequences within this sample yield the same CDR3. CDR3 sequence: CASSLREDYNEQFF. In DNA form, the CDR3 reads TGTGCCAGCAGCCTCCGGGAGGACTACAATGAGCAGTTCTTC. The chain is built from TRBV6-5 and TRBJ2-1; TRBD2 matches 7 bases. The germline V gene encodes CDR1 MNHEY and CDR2 SVGAGI. J gave up 3 bases and V 6 bases, and 5 bases lay outside the gene matches. The CDR3 sequence is 14 residues long.

Points on this clone: The same CDR3 can be traced to other DNA sequences in this sample. V and J are TRBV27 and TRBJ2-7, with 7 bases aligning to TRBD2. This CDR3 region has 13 residues. Looked up from germline, CDR1 is MNHEY and CDR2 is SMNVEV (reference sequence). Unmatched junction bases numbered 4, after V lost 6 bases and J lost 2 bases. The CDR3 region is CASSLGLTYEQYF. The CDR3, as DNA: TGTGCCAGCAGCTTGGGACTAACCTACGAGCAGTACTTC.

This rearrangement joins TRBV5-4 to TRBJ2-2, with 8 bases fitting TRBD1. From germline, CDR1 is SGHNT and CDR2 YYREEE (reference sequence). V shed 5 bases and J 5 bases; nucleotides not matched to a gene: 8. The CDR3 has 15 amino acids. This chain's CDR3 is CASSSTTGVTGELFF. In DNA, the CDR3 is TGTGCCAGCAGTTCTACGACAGGGGTGACCGGGGAGCTGTTTTTT.

The gene calls are TRBV9 and TRBJ1-3; D remains ambiguous. Trimming stripped 9 bases from V and 1 base from J, with 14 bases between. The CDR3 is 14 residues long. Per germline, CDR1 SGDLS and CDR2 YYNGEE. The CDR3 bases are TGTGCCACAAGTCGAGGCCAGTCTGGAAACACCATATATTTT. Its protein product is CATSRGQSGNTIYF.

The V call is TRBV5-6, the J call TRBJ1-2; D ambiguous. This CDR3 contains 14 residues. Germline CDR1 SGHDT, CDR2 YYEEEE. Trimming removed 0 bases at V and 4 bases at J, with 10 bases between. The CDR3 is CASSLGGSPYGYTF. The CDR3 nucleotides read TGTGCCAGCAGCTTGGGAGGGTCCCCCTATGGCTACACCTTC.

This clone was observed a handful of times. The rearrangement uses TRBV4-3 and TRBJ1-5; D is perhaps TRBD1 (6 bases). The CDR3 totals 14 residues. Trimming removed 1 base at V and 2 bases at J, with 6 bases between. Germline V gene sequence: CDR1 LGHNA, CDR2 YSLEER. This CDR3 is CASSQGQGNQPQHF. In nucleotides, the CDR3 is TGCGCCAGCAGCCAAGGACAGGGCAATCAGCCCCAGCATTTT.

The CDR3 sequence: CASSAGLALETQYF. The CDR3 DNA sequence: TGTGCCAGCAGTGCGGGACTAGCCCTCGAGACCCAGTACTTC. This sequence joins TRBV28 and TRBJ2-5; TRBD2 matches at 9 bases. After removal of 5 bases from V and 5 bases from J, the junction contained 6 bases not matched to a gene. From germline, CDR1 is MDHEN and CDR2 SYDVKM. The CDR3 is 14 residues long.

The chain uses TRBV4-1 and TRBJ1-1, with 7 bases aligning to TRBD1. Germline CDR1 and CDR2: MGHRA and YSYEKL. The ends lost 5 bases at V and 5 bases at J; junction bases unmatched: 5. This CDR3 has 13 amino acids. CDR3 residues: CASSVRGWTEAFF. CDR3 nucleotide sequence: TGCGCCAGCAGCGTCAGGGGGTGGACTGAAGCTTTCTTT.

CDR3 protein: CASSLAHSPLGSSYEQYF. The CDR3 region has the DNA TGCGCCAGCAGCTTGGCCCACAGCCCTCTTGGGAGCTCCTACGAGCAGTACTTC. The chain carries TRBV5-1 and TRBJ2-7, with D perhaps matching TRBD2 (5 bases). Germline V gives CDR1 SGHRS, CDR2 YFSETQ. The CDR3 spans 18 residues. The ends were cut back, 0 bases at V and 0 bases at J, with 19 bases in the middle.